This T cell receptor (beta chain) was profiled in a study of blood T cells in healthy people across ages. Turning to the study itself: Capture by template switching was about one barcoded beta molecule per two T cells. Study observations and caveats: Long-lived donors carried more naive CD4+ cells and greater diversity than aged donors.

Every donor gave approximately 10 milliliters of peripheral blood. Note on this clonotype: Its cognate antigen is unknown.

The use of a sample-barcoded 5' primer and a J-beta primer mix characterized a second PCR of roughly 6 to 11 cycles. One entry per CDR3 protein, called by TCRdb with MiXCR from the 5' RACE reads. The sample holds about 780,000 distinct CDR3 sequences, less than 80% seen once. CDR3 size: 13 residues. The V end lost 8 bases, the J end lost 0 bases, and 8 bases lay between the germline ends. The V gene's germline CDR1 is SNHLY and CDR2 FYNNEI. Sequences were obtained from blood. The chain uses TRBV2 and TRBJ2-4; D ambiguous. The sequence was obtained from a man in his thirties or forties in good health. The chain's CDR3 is CASQPVAKNIQYF. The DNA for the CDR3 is TGTGCCAGCCAACCAGTAGCCAAAAACATTCAGTACTTC.